This T cell receptor beta chain was captured by sequencing in a study of blood T cell repertoires in COVID-19. Study in general: Samples came from the United States, Italy and Spain, spanning acute and convalescent COVID-19. The cDNA or gDNA used as material had been derived from T cells, B-cell-depleted T cells, or PBMCs.

Study processing details: By means of reference gene primer amplification, nucleated cell counts were estimated. TCRdb's copy holds only in-frame clones and misses some; the assay was immunoSEQ multiplex PCR. V, J and clone size are those of that table, while D and trimming were read from the DNA. The sample has about 140,000 clones, 70% to 90% seen once. This TCR came from a man aged 45 to 65 with acute or convalescent COVID-19. Sequencing was performed on peripheral blood.

The CDR3 DNA sequence: TGTGCCAGCAGTTTATATCGGGGGGCAAACTATGGCTACACCTTC. Translation gives CASSLYRGANYGYTF. V gene TRBV28 combines with J gene TRBJ1-2; possible D gene TRBD1, 6 bases. Trimming removed 1 base from V and 2 bases from J, with 11 bases in between. The germline gives CDR1 MDHEN, CDR2 SYDVKM. The CDR3 has 15 amino acids.